One sample yielded the 10 T cell receptor beta chains listed below, sequenced in a study of blood T cells in healthy people across ages. PCR was performed a second time for 7 to 11 cycles using a sample-barcoded 5' primer and a J-beta primer mix. Each CDR3 protein gets one entry after TCRdb re-called the 5' RACE reads with MiXCR. The sample shows about 700,000 distinct CDR3 sequences, about a third of them seen only once. The sample consisted of blood. The receptors derive from a woman aged 80 or over in good health.

In this sample, this clonotype turned up many times. This rearrangement joins TRBV6-5 to TRBJ2-3; 10 nucleotides match TRBD2. J gave up 2 bases and V 5 bases, and 7 bases lay outside the gene matches. Germline V lookup: CDR1 MNHEY, CDR2 SVGAGI. CDR3 length: 16 residues. The CDR3 sequence is CASSPRLAGLTDTQYF. The CDR3 DNA sequence: TGTGCCAGCAGTCCCAGACTAGCGGGCCTCACAGATACGCAGTATTTT.

This clonotype was seen a few times. The chain recombines TRBV12-3 or TRBV12-4 with TRBJ2-2; 10 nucleotides agree with TRBD2. The CDR3 is made up of 14 amino acids. With 10 bases clipped from V and 5 bases from J, the junction kept 7 bases outside the gene matches. CDR3 in amino acids: CATKGLAQTGELFF. CDR3 coding DNA: TGTGCCACAAAGGGACTAGCGCAGACCGGGGAGCTGTTTTTT.

This clonotype was seen only a few times. This chain links TRBV6-1 with TRBJ2-7; 9 nucleotides agree with TRBD1. Germline CDR1 is MNHNS and CDR2 is SASEGT. Trimming at V came to 8 bases and at J to 5 bases, leaving 10 bases not matched to a gene. The CDR3 runs to 14 residues. In DNA form, the CDR3 reads TGTGCCAGCGCCCGGACAGGGGAAATGAACGAGCAGTACTTC. It is translated as CASARTGEMNEQYF.

J is TRBJ1-2 and V is TRBV20-1; no clear D gene. The length of the CDR3 is 13 residues. Germline CDR1 is DFQATT and CDR2 is SNEGSKA (reference sequence). Trimming stripped 4 bases from V and 1 base from J, with 10 bases between. In nucleotides, the CDR3 is TGCAGTGCTATCCTTGGCGATAACTATGGCTACACCTTC. Its protein is CSAILGDNYGYTF.

This clonotype came up a few times. This clone may be a read error of a much larger clone one base away. This chain connects TRBV20-1 to TRBJ2-5, with 9 bases lining up with TRBD1. V was pared by 5 bases and J by 11 bases, with 9 bases of the junction left unmatched. CDR3 length: 12 amino acids. CDR1 is DFQATT, CDR2 SNEGSKA, per germline (reference sequence). The CDR3 protein is CSAQQGAYGQYF. CDR3 nucleotide sequence: TGCAGTGCTCAACAGGGGGCCTACGGGCAGTACTTC.

The J gene is TRBJ1-5, the V gene TRBV5-8, with 7 bases aligning to TRBD1. The germline V gene encodes CDR1 SGHTS and CDR2 YDEGEE. V gave up 4 bases and J gave up 1 base; unmatched junction bases: 5. The CDR3 spans 15 residues. CDR3 protein: CASSETGNSNQPQHF. In nucleotides, the CDR3 is TGTGCCAGCAGCGAGACAGGGAACAGCAATCAGCCCCAGCATTTT. Based on the CDR3 plus reference TRBV5-8 and TRBJ1-5, the full variable domain is EAGVTQSPTHLIKTRGQQATLRCSPISGHTSVYWYQQALGLGLQFLLWYDEGEERNRGNFPPRFSGRQFPNYSSELNVNALELEDSALYLCASSETGNSNQPQHFGDGTRLSIL.

There are many counts of this clonotype. The chain links TRBV5-1 to TRBJ2-3, with D possibly TRBD2 on 6 matching bases. The CDR3 loop spans 15 amino acids. Between the trimmed V and J ends, which lost 4 bases and 0 bases, there was a span of 12 bases. Germline V gives CDR1 SGHRS, CDR2 YFSETQ. CDR3 region: CASSPSGVSTDTQYF. The CDR3 coding sequence is TGCGCCAGCAGCCCGTCGGGGGTAAGCACAGATACGCAGTATTTT.

This clonotype has a count of ten or more. The chain is built from TRBV20-1 and TRBJ2-1; 7 bases agree with TRBD2. The CDR3 loop spans 13 amino acids. Germline values: CDR1 DFQATT, CDR2 SNEGSKA (reference sequence). V shed 3 bases and J 7 bases; nucleotides not matched to a gene: 6. The CDR3 region has the DNA TGCAGTGCTAGCGGGGGGAGTTGGAATGAGCAGTTCTTC. Translation: CSASGGSWNEQFF.

Of note for this clonotype: A much larger clone differs by one base, so this may be a read error. The chain links TRBV6-2 or TRBV6-3 to TRBJ2-7; a possible D gene is TRBD1 (6 bases). V gave up 5 bases and J gave up 3 bases, with 17 bases separating them. CDR1 MNHEY and CDR2 SVGEGT come from the germline V gene. The CDR3 spans 15 residues. The CDR3 loop is CASSNTGKRIYEQYF. CDR3 nucleotides: TGTGCCAGCAGTAACACAGGGAAACGGATCTACGAGCAGTACTTC.

Comments on this clonotype: An end of the junction differs from the germline gene, which may be a read error. The V gene is TRBV12-3 or TRBV12-4, the J gene TRBJ2-3, with D unclear. The CDR3 has 12 residues. The CDR3 nucleotides are TGTGCCAGCAGTTTAAGCACAGATGCGCAGTATTTT. This encodes CASSLSTDAQYF.